This entry lists 10 T cell receptor beta chains sequenced from one sample in a study of cytotoxic CD8 clonotypes in ibrutinib-treated CLL. Sequencing used immunoSEQ multiplex PCR; TCRdb keeps in-frame clones, though not all of them. The table records roughly 70,000 clones, 90% of them present only once. The sequences come from PBMCs, collected after 12 months of ibrutinib treatment. Receptors originate from a human donor with chronic lymphocytic leukemia.

Remarks on this clone: A junction end diverges from the germline sequence, so it may reflect a read error. CDR3 nucleotide sequence: TGTGCTAGCAGCTTAAGAGGGGGCGGCACAGATACGCAGTATTTT. Amino acid sequence: CASSLRGGGTDTQYF. The chain is built from TRBV7-7 and TRBJ2-3, with 7 bases identical to TRBD1. The CDR3 contains 15 residues. Per the germline V gene, CDR1 is SSHAT and CDR2 is FNYEAQ (reference sequence).

The sample holds a few counts of this clone. The genes are TRBV5-1 and TRBJ1-1, with no clear D. Germline V gives CDR1 SGHRS, CDR2 YFSETQ. The CDR3 loop spans 14 amino acids. Between the trimmed V and J ends, which lost 0 bases and 4 bases, there was a span of 10 bases. The DNA of the CDR3 is TGCGCCAGCAGCTTGGTGGGCAGGAGCACTGAAGCTTTCTTT. This translates into CASSLVGRSTEAFF.

This sequence joins TRBV19 and TRBJ1-5, with D unclear. Germline V gene lookup returns CDR1 LNHDA and CDR2 SQIVND (reference sequence). The CDR3 is 14 residues long. Between the trimmed V and J ends, which lost 4 bases and 3 bases, there was a span of 10 bases. The CDR3 DNA sequence: TGTGCCAGTAGTACCCGGGGTGTCAATCAGCCCCAGCATTTT. Its protein is CASSTRGVNQPQHF.

Here the CDR3 DNA reads TGTGCCAGCAGTTTAGGGCTAGCGGGAGGGCCATCTTCCTCCTACGAGCAGTACTTC. This encodes CASSLGLAGGPSSSYEQYF. The chain joins TRBV28 to TRBJ2-7; 12 bases fit TRBD2. Germline V gene lookup returns CDR1 MDHEN and CDR2 SYDVKM. After removal of 2 bases from V and 0 bases from J, the junction contained 11 bases not matched to a gene. The CDR3 length is 19 residues. Full variable domain (remainder filled in from reference TRBV28 and TRBJ2-7): DVKVTQSSRYLVKRTGEKVFLECVQDMDHENMFWYRQDPGLGLRLIYFSYDVKMKEKGDIPEGYSVSREKKERFSLILESASTNQTSMYLCASSLGLAGGPSSSYEQYFGPGTRLTVT.

This clone was observed a few times. This rearrangement joins TRBV7-2 to TRBJ1-5; the match to TRBD1 covers 7 bases. The germline V gene encodes CDR1 SGHTA and CDR2 FQGNSA. The CDR3 runs to 14 residues. V trimming: 5 bases; J trimming: 7 bases; junction bases outside the gene matches: 8. As DNA, the CDR3 is TGTGCCAGCAGCCATCTAACAGGGGACCAGCCCCAGCATTTT. Translation: CASSHLTGDQPQHF. The full variable domain, in which reference TRBV7-2 and TRBJ1-5 provide the parts outside the CDR3, is GAGVSQSPSNKVTEKGKDVELRCDPISGHTALYWYRQSLGQGLEFLIYFQGNSAPDKSGLPSDRFSAERTGGSVSTLTIQRTQQEDSAVYLCASSHLTGDQPQHFGDGTRLSIL.

The chain joins TRBV4-1 to TRBJ2-1; 7 nucleotides align to TRBD2. Trimming cost V 6 bases and J 5 bases; bases outside gene matches: 13. Germline-derived CDR1 and CDR2 are MGHRA and YSYEKL. This CDR3 is built from 16 residues. In DNA form, the CDR3 reads TGCGCCAGCAGTTCCGGGACTATGAGGAGCCACAATGAGCAGTTCTTC. Translating gives CASSSGTMRSHNEQFF.

The count of this clone is one. This rearrangement joins TRBV7-2 to TRBJ2-3, with D perhaps matching TRBD2 (5 bases). The CDR3 extends over 14 amino acids. Per the germline V gene, CDR1 is SGHTA and CDR2 is FQGNSA. Trimming removed 1 base from V and 10 bases from J, with 15 bases in between. The DNA for the CDR3 is TGTGCCAGCAGCTTAGTGCCGGGTAGCGAGGCGCAGTATTTT. Its protein product is CASSLVPGSEAQYF. The complete variable domain, with remaining parts taken from reference TRBV7-2 and TRBJ2-3, reads GAGVSQSPSNKVTEKGKDVELRCDPISGHTALYWYRQSLGQGLEFLIYFQGNSAPDKSGLPSDRFSAERTGGSVSTLTIQRTQQEDSAVYLCASSLVPGSEAQYFGPGTRLTVL.

The genes are TRBV6-5 and TRBJ2-5; D is uncertain. The length of the CDR3 is 13 residues. The V gene's germline CDR1 is MNHEY and CDR2 SVGAGI. V was clipped by 5 bases and J by 6 bases, with 13 bases between them. CDR3 sequence reads: CASSRTIRKTQYF. In DNA, the CDR3 is TGTGCCAGCAGTCGAACAATCCGGAAGACCCAGTACTTC.

The chain links TRBV5-4 to TRBJ2-1; D possibly corresponds to TRBD1 (5 bases). Per germline, CDR1 SGHNT and CDR2 YYREEE (reference sequence). V lost 4 bases to trimming and J lost 4 bases, with 9 bases between them. The CDR3 covers 13 residues. CDR3 amino acids: CASSQTAYNEQFF. Written as DNA, the CDR3 is TGTGCCAGCAGCCAGACAGCTTACAATGAGCAGTTCTTC.

The V gene is TRBV7-8, the J gene TRBJ2-5; 11 bases line up with TRBD2. The CDR3 has 16 residues. Losses at the gene ends were 5 bases for V and 4 bases for J; bases not matched to a gene: 9. CDR1 is SGHVS and CDR2 is FQNEAQ in the germline V gene. The DNA of the CDR3 is TGTGCCAGCAGCCTACATAGCGGGAGGGCCCCAGAGACCCAGTACTTC. Amino acids: CASSLHSGRAPETQYF.